The sequence of this T cell receptor (beta chain) was determined in a study of T cell repertoires in cytomegalovirus infection (dated by TCRdb to about 2019). Background on the whole study: Peptide stimulations targeted recently identified HLA-C-restricted CMV epitopes, whose presentation resists viral immunomodulation, together with well-studied HLA-B-restricted epitopes. Donor HLA type was relevant to the analysis, as public TCR beta signatures indicated carriage of CMV infection together with the matching HLA type. General findings and caveats noted by the study authors: Carriers of CMV infection plus the relevant HLA type were discriminated by the cumulative frequency of public TCR beta family members in the study cohort and in an independent roughly 340-donor cohort. The ex vivo response was dominated by HLA-C-restricted CMV-specific TCR beta clonotypes, which also provided the single most frequent clonotype in two of eight donors.

In light of the paper, this sample's treatment or condition label describes: in vitro stimulation with specific CMV peptide epitopes to enrich CMV-specific T cells. Trimming removed 6 bases from V and 0 bases from J, leaving 15 bases between the germline ends. From the cysteine up to the phenylalanine, the CDR3 has a length of 16 residues. Here the CDR3 DNA is all that survives: 48 bases in frame from base 1. Taken from the germline V gene, the CDR1 and CDR2 loops are MNHNS and SASEGT. Sequenced using an Illumina HiSeq 1500. In-frame beta chains were kept once TCRdb had trimmed the public reads at Q25 with fastp and called clones with MiXCR. Rows merge per CDR3 protein into single entries with the most common DNA and genes. A total of approximately 300,000 distinct CDR3 sequences appear in this sample, more than 20% of them only once. More than 10% of the sample belongs to the ten largest clones. A note on this clonotype: Its antigen specificity is not known. Base quality data are lacking; no much larger clone is found one base away.

This specimen consisted of cultured PBMCs, obtained from culture after CMV antigen stimulation. This clonotype was sampled from a human donor in good health (CMV status not recorded). Some clones in this sample may be carry-over from other donors' samples. The chain links TRBV6-1 with TRBJ1-3; the D region possibly corresponds to TRBD1 (5 bases align). The bases read TGTGCCAGCAGCGACCAGGGTAACCTCTCTGGAAACACCATATATTTT. It specifies CASSDQGNLSGNTIYF.